The 6 T cell receptor beta chains given below trace back to one sample, sequenced in a study of human T cells and chemical hapten exposure (dated by TCRdb to 2020 to 2022). The library was generated by RACE. The data were produced on a NextSeq 500. Clones were called with MiXCR by TCRdb after fastp trimmed the public reads at Q25, and only in-frame beta chains were retained. Entries are consolidated by CDR3 protein sequence, retaining the most common genes and DNA. The sample includes some 89,000 distinct CDR3 sequences, with 10% to 13% observed a single time. The ten largest make up roughly 2.4% of the sample. Per the publication, the time point label means: patch test 2, 6 weeks after DPC sensitization. Per the publication, the treatment or condition label means: therapeutic diphenylcyclopropenone sensitization with weekly scalp DPC. This material consisted of whole blood, taken in connection with sensitization to the hapten diphenylcyclopropenone (DPC). Every receptor here comes from a woman aged 30 to 39 with alopecia areata. Some clones in this sample may be carry-over from other donors' samples.

There are a few counts of this clonotype. This sequence joins TRBV12-3 or TRBV12-4 and TRBJ2-2; D is perhaps TRBD1 (5 bases). Trimming took off 2 bases at V and 7 bases at J, with 11 bases between the two ends. The CDR3 is 14 residues long. CDR3 DNA sequence: TGTGCCAGCAGTTTACTGCAGGGCCACGGGGAGCTGTTTTTT. As protein: CASSLLQGHGELFF.

The genes are TRBV27 and TRBJ2-5; D is uncertain. V was clipped by 2 bases and J by 7 bases, with 14 bases between them. The CDR3 is made up of 14 amino acids. CDR1 and CDR2 (germline): MNHEY, SMNVEV (reference sequence). The CDR3 DNA is TGTGCCAGCAGTTTAAGGCAGTCCTCCGGGACCCAGTACTTC. It specifies CASSLRQSSGTQYF.

The chain couples TRBV11-3 to TRBJ2-1, with TRBD1 identical over 7 bases. This CDR3 spans 15 amino acids. V was clipped by 5 bases and J by 0 bases; unmatched bases: 4. Looked up from germline, CDR1 is SGHNT and CDR2 is YENEEA. The chain's CDR3 is CASSADRASYNEQFF. The CDR3 DNA sequence: TGTGCCAGCAGCGCCGACAGGGCCTCCTACAATGAGCAGTTCTTC.

This clonotype has a handful of counts. V is TRBV6-2 or TRBV6-3 and J is TRBJ2-7; D remains unclear. Germline CDR1 is MNHEY and CDR2 is SVGEGT. This CDR3 spans 13 amino acids. Trimming shortened V by 3 bases and J by 3 bases, and 9 bases separated the two germline ends. The CDR3 DNA reads TGTGCCAGCAGTTATGGACGGATCTACGAGCAGTACTTC. Translating it yields CASSYGRIYEQYF.

The genes are TRBV9 and TRBJ2-1; D might be TRBD2 (5 bases). The CDR3 runs 15 residues. V lost 0 bases, J lost 10 bases, and 17 bases lay in between. Germline-derived CDR1 and CDR2 are SGDLS and YYNGEE. CDR3 residues: CASSVGTLGVGEQFF. Written as DNA, the CDR3 is TGTGCCAGCAGCGTAGGGACTTTGGGAGTTGGGGAGCAGTTCTTC.

A note on this clonotype: A much bigger clone sits one base away, suggesting this may be a read error. This chain uses TRBV5-1 with TRBJ1-1; D unresolved. Germline CDR1 reads SGHRS; CDR2 reads YFSETQ. CDR3 length: 14 residues. The chain's CDR3 is CASSLDISNTVAFF. CDR3 DNA sequence: TGCGCCAGCAGCTTGGACATCTCGAACACTGTAGCTTTCTTT. Combining the CDR3 with reference TRBV5-1 and TRBJ1-1 gives the whole variable domain KAGVTQTPRYLIKTRGQQVTLSCSPISGHRSVSWYQQTPGQGLQFLFEYFSETQRNKGNFPGRFSGRQFSNSRSEMNVSTLELGDSALYLCASSLDISNTVAFFGQGTRLTVV.